The text below deals with one TCR beta chain. This specimen belongs to a study of blood T cell repertoires in COVID-19. Study context: Samples came from the United States, Italy and Spain, spanning acute and convalescent COVID-19.

Original handling: It was from reference gene primer amplification that nucleated cell counts were estimated. Some clones are missing from TCRdb's copy, which holds only in-frame ones; the method was immunoSEQ multiplex PCR. V and J calls and clone size are given by that table; D and trimming were obtained from the DNA. The profile shows 150,000 to 200,000 clones, approximately 86% of them singletons. Deletions cut 1 base from V and 3 bases from J, with 12 bases between. The germline gives CDR1 LGHNA, CDR2 YSLEER. CDR3 size: 16 residues. The sample consisted of peripheral blood. The source of this sequence is a man aged 50 or older with active or convalescent COVID-19. This sequence joins TRBV4-3 and TRBJ1-4; D gene unclear. The chain's CDR3 is CASSQGPGSSNEKLFF. The DNA for the CDR3 is TGCGCCAGCAGCCAAGGGCCCGGGTCGTCTAATGAAAAACTGTTTTTT.